These 14 T cell receptor beta chains originate from one sample sequenced in a study of blood T cell repertoires in COVID-19. This table comes from immunoSEQ multiplex PCR, and its TCRdb copy is limited to in-frame clones, with some not included. The profile shows about 250,000 clones, about 90% of them singletons. Sequenced input: peripheral blood. These receptors all stem from a man older than 75 with acute or convalescent COVID-19.

The chain is built from TRBV25-1 and TRBJ2-5; D might be TRBD1 (5 bases). CDR1 is MGHDK, CDR2 SYGVNS, per germline. This CDR3 has 13 residues. Trimming took off 2 bases at V and 4 bases at J, with 8 bases between the two ends. For the CDR3, the DNA is TGTGCCAGCAGTGAAAGGGGAAGAGAGACCCAGTACTTC. This gives the protein CASSERGRETQYF.

V gene TRBV19 combines with J gene TRBJ2-7, with 9 bases matching TRBD2. In germline, CDR1 is LNHDA, CDR2 SQIVND (reference sequence). Losses at the gene ends were 1 base for V and 2 bases for J; bases not matched to a gene: 3. The CDR3 contains 15 residues. The CDR3 nucleotides read TGTGCCAGTAGTATAGGGCTAGCGGGAACCTACGAGCAGTACTTC. It specifies CASSIGLAGTYEQYF.

V gene TRBV7-3 combines with J gene TRBJ2-2; D call uncertain. Trimming took 0 bases from V and 4 from J, leaving 6 bases between them. This CDR3 is 14 amino acids long. Germline lookup yields CDR1 SGHTA and CDR2 FQGTGA. In nucleotides, the CDR3 is TGTGCCAGCAGCTTAACTAGAAGCACCGGGGAGCTGTTTTTT. Protein sequence: CASSLTRSTGELFF.

The V and J genes are TRBV19 and TRBJ2-3, with 9 bases identical to TRBD2. The J segment lost 6 bases and the V segment lost 2 bases, leaving 12 bases of the junction unmatched. This CDR3 is built from 17 residues. CDR1 LNHDA and CDR2 SQIVND come from the germline V gene (reference sequence). The CDR3 spells CASSIRRAGGARDTQYF. The DNA for the CDR3 is TGTGCCAGTAGTATAAGGCGAGCGGGGGGAGCCCGCGATACGCAGTATTTT.

In this sample, this clone turned up once. The J gene is TRBJ1-4, the V gene TRBV5-8; 9 bases fit TRBD1. The V and J ends lost 1 base and 5 bases, in that order; junction bases with no gene match: 6. CDR1 SGHTS and CDR2 YDEGEE come from the germline V gene. This CDR3 region has 16 residues. In DNA form, the CDR3 reads TGTGCCAGCAGCTTGCAACAGGGGGCGGCCAATGAAAAACTGTTTTTT. Encoded protein: CASSLQQGAANEKLFF.

V is TRBV11-2 and J is TRBJ1-4, with D possibly matching TRBD1 (6 bases). CDR1 is SGHAT, CDR2 FQNNGV, per germline. Deletions cut 1 base from V and 1 base from J, with 10 bases between. CDR3 length: 16 residues. This CDR3 is CASSLGGGLTNEKLFF. Here the CDR3 DNA reads TGTGCCAGCAGCTTAGGGGGGGGGCTAACTAATGAAAAACTGTTTTTT.

CDR3 in amino acids: CASSIGTGRWGYTF. The DNA for the CDR3 is TGTGCCAGTAGTATTGGGACAGGCCGGTGGGGCTACACCTTC. The V call is TRBV19, the J call TRBJ1-2; 8 bases align to TRBD1. The V and J ends lost 3 bases and 8 bases, in that order; junction bases with no gene match: 8. CDR3 length: 14 residues. CDR1 LNHDA and CDR2 SQIVND come from the germline V gene (reference sequence).

The count of this clone is one. The chain joins TRBV14 to TRBJ2-4; 8 bases line up with TRBD2. The germline gives CDR1 SGHDN, CDR2 FVKESK. Unmatched junction bases numbered 5, after V lost 4 bases and J lost 6 bases. The CDR3 is 14 residues long. Here the CDR3 reads CASSPRGLANIQYF. CDR3 nucleotides: TGTGCCAGCAGCCCAAGAGGACTAGCAAACATTCAGTACTTC.

The chain is built from TRBV29-1 and TRBJ1-4; a possible D gene is TRBD1 (6 bases). Trimming left V 6 bases short and J 0 bases short, with 17 bases between. This CDR3 region has 16 residues. Germline V CDR1 and CDR2: SQVTM, ANQGSEA. The DNA of the CDR3 is TGCAGCGTGGCGGGGGAACAGGGCGCAACTAATGAAAAACTGTTTTTT. It codes for CSVAGEQGATNEKLFF.

The V and J genes are TRBV4-1 and TRBJ1-5, with 9 bases lining up with TRBD1. The CDR3 sequence is 15 residues long. Looked up from germline, CDR1 is MGHRA and CDR2 is YSYEKL. V lost 3 bases to trimming and J lost 4 bases; unmatched junction nucleotides: 4. CDR3 nucleotides: TGCGCCAGCAGCCACCCCGGACAGGGGAATCAGCCCCAGCATTTT. This codes for CASSHPGQGNQPQHF.

The chain couples TRBV4-1 to TRBJ1-4; 10 nucleotides match TRBD1. The trim removed 3 bases at V and 8 bases at J, leaving 9 bases unmatched. The CDR3 runs 16 residues. The germline V gene encodes CDR1 MGHRA and CDR2 YSYEKL. CDR3 sequence: CASSQSPGTGEEKLFF. For the CDR3, the DNA is TGCGCCAGCAGCCAGAGCCCGGGGACAGGGGAAGAAAAACTGTTTTTT.

The chain carries TRBV7-9 and TRBJ1-4; D possibly corresponds to TRBD1 (5 bases). V was clipped by 6 bases and J by 7 bases, with 18 bases between them. The germline V gene encodes CDR1 SEHNR and CDR2 FQNEAQ (reference sequence). CDR3 size: 15 residues. Here the CDR3 DNA reads TGTGCCAGCAGTTTCGTCGACAGTCTTCGTGAAAAACTGTTTTTT. This sequence encodes CASSFVDSLREKLFF.

This clone was detected once. V is TRBV7-2 and J is TRBJ2-4; TRBD1 matches 9 bases. There are 16 residues in the CDR3. V lost 4 bases and J lost 6; bases outside the gene matches: 10. The germline gives CDR1 SGHTA, CDR2 FQGNSA. The CDR3 nucleotides read TGTGCCAGCAGCTCGAGGTGGGACAGGGTAGTAAACATTCAGTACTTC. Protein: CASSSRWDRVVNIQYF.

This chain connects TRBV7-3 to TRBJ2-2; TRBD2 matches 8 bases. From germline, CDR1 is SGHTA and CDR2 FQGTGA. The V gene end was trimmed by 5 bases and the J gene end by 4 bases; junction bases not matched to a gene: 15. The CDR3 length is 18 residues. CDR3: CASSRTESPSGSTGELFF. DNA of the CDR3: TGTGCCAGCAGCCGAACTGAATCTCCCAGCGGGAGCACCGGGGAGCTGTTTTTT. Complete variable domain (other parts from reference TRBV7-3 and TRBJ2-2): GAGVSQTPSNKVTEKGKYVELRCDPISGHTALYWYRQSLGQGPEFLIYFQGTGAADDSGLPNDRFFAVRPEGSVSTLKIQRTERGDSAVYLCASSRTESPSGSTGELFFGEGSRLTVL.